This TCR beta chain was sequenced in a study of blood T cell repertoires in COVID-19. For the study at large: The samples span acute and convalescent COVID-19 from the United States, Italy and Spain. Nucleic acid was either cDNA or gDNA, and it came from T cells, B-cell-depleted T cells, or PBMCs.

Here immunoSEQ multiplex PCR was the method, and the copy in TCRdb shows in-frame clones only, minus some. The sample carries around 40,000 clones, about four fifths recorded once. This CDR3 spans 17 amino acids. V shed 2 bases, J shed 2 bases, and the junction held 9 bases outside the gene matches. Germline CDR1 reads KGHSH; CDR2 reads LQKENI. The chain uses TRBV18 and TRBJ2-3; the match to TRBD1 covers 8 bases. The clonotype comes from a man older than 75 with active or convalescent COVID-19. Sequencing used peripheral blood. DNA for the CDR3: TGTGCCAGCTCACCAACCCCGGGACAGGCTAACACAGATACGCAGTATTTT. Its translation: CASSPTPGQANTDTQYF.